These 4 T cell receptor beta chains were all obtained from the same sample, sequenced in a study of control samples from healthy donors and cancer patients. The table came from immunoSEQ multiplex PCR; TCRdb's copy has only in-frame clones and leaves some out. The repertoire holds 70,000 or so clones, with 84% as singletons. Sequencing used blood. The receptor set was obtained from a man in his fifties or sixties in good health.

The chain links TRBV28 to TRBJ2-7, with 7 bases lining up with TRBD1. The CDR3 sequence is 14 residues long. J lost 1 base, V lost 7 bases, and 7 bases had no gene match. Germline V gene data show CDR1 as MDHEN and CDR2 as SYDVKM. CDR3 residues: CASNPTGWSYEQYF. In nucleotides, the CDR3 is TGTGCCAGCAATCCGACAGGGTGGTCCTACGAGCAGTACTTC.

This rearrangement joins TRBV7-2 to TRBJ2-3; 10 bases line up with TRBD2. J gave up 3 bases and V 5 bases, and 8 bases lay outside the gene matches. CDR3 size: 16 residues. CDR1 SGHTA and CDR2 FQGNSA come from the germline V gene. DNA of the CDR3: TGTGCCAGCAGCCAGCGGGAGGGCCTTCCAACAGATACGCAGTATTTT. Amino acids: CASSQREGLPTDTQYF.

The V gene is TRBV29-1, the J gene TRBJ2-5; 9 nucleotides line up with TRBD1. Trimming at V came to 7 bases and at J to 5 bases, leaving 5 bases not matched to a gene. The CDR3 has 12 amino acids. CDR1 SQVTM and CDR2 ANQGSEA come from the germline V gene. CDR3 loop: CSGITGGETQYF. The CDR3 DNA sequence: TGCAGCGGTATAACAGGGGGCGAGACCCAGTACTTC.

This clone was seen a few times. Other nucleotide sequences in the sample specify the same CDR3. For the CDR3, the DNA is TGTGCCAGCAGTCTCCCGGGGAACACTGAAGCTTTCTTT. Protein: CASSLPGNTEAFF. The chain uses TRBV28 and TRBJ1-1; D remains unclear. This CDR3 spans 13 amino acids. V was shortened by 5 bases and J by 1 base, with 8 bases between the two germline ends. Germline CDR1 and CDR2: MDHEN and SYDVKM.